The 12 T cell receptor beta chains listed next were all sequenced from one sample in a study of T-cell memory formation after mild COVID-19. Using its own MiXCR run on the 5' RACE reads, TCRdb lists one record per CDR3 protein. The sample includes about 430,000 distinct CDR3 sequences, 18% seen only once; the top ten take 20% to 25%. Sequenced input: PBMCs or a T cell subset sorted from them (not recorded which). All receptors come from a man aged 18 to 30 who had mild COVID-19 (a few samples of this study predate the infection). Cell type and time point are not known.

The V and J genes are TRBV12-3 or TRBV12-4 and TRBJ1-2; tentatively, D is TRBD1 (6 bases). V gave up 10 bases and J gave up 7 bases, with 22 bases separating them. This CDR3 comprises 14 residues. CDR3 sequence: CATSATGVVGGYTF. CDR3 coding DNA: TGTGCCACCTCGGCGACAGGCGTAGTGGGTGGCTACACCTTC.

The rearrangement joins TRBV7-9 to TRBJ2-6, with D uncertain. The CDR3 contains 12 residues. V lost 4 bases and J 9 bases, leaving 7 bases between the germline ends. CDR1 SEHNR and CDR2 FQNEAQ come from the germline V gene (reference sequence). The CDR3 coding sequence is TGTGCCAGCAGCTCGCGGATCAACGTCCTGACTTTC. This translates into CASSSRINVLTF.

This clonotype has only a few counts. The chain employs TRBV24-1 and TRBJ2-3, with TRBD2 identical over 8 bases. From germline, CDR1 is KGHDR and CDR2 SFDVKD. The length of the CDR3 is 13 residues. V lost 5 bases, J lost 6 bases, and 3 bases stayed unmatched. The CDR3 DNA reads as TGTGCCACCAGTGCGGGGGGGCTGGATACGCAGTATTTT. Protein product: CATSAGGLDTQYF.

This chain uses TRBV7-9 with TRBJ1-4, with D uncertain. V was cut by 5 bases and J by 4 bases, with 5 bases left in between. Per germline, CDR1 SEHNR and CDR2 FQNEAQ (reference sequence). The CDR3 covers 12 residues. CDR3 bases: TGTGCCAGCAGCCGGGATAATGAAAAACTGTTTTTT. It yields the protein CASSRDNEKLFF.

The rearrangement uses TRBV9 and TRBJ2-7, with D perhaps matching TRBD1 or TRBD2 (5 bases each). Germline V lookup: CDR1 SGDLS, CDR2 YYNGEE. Trimming left V 3 bases short and J 2 bases short, with 21 bases between. This CDR3 is built from 17 residues. CDR3 in amino acids: CASSGGSNWDLTYEQYF. CDR3 coding DNA: TGTGCCAGCAGCGGGGGCTCAAACTGGGACCTTACCTACGAGCAGTACTTC.

The rearrangement uses TRBV5-1 and TRBJ2-1; 7 bases are a match to TRBD2. The germline V gene has CDR1 SGHRS and CDR2 YFSETQ. The CDR3 runs 15 residues. With V trimmed by 0 bases and J by 4 bases, 4 bases remained unmatched. The CDR3 DNA is TGCGCCAGCAGCTTGGGTGGACTAGATTACAATGAGCAGTTCTTC. It codes for CASSLGGLDYNEQFF.

A few counts support this clonotype. This rearrangement joins TRBV12-5 to TRBJ1-5; D remains unclear. CDR1 is LGHNT and CDR2 is FRNRAP in the germline V gene. There are 15 residues in the CDR3. Trimming pared 3 bases from V and 6 bases from J, leaving 15 bases between. In nucleotides, the CDR3 is TGTGCTAGTGGTTTACCTGGAAACCCCTTTCAGCCCCAGCATTTT. Its protein product is CASGLPGNPFQPQHF.

This clonotype has a count of ten or more. The CDR3 here is CASSTPRTQYF. CDR3 nucleotide sequence: TGTGCCAGCAGCACCCCGAGGACCCAGTACTTC. The chain recombines TRBV3-1 with TRBJ2-5; D call uncertain. Trimming pared 5 bases from V and 7 bases from J, leaving 8 bases between. The CDR3 has 11 residues. Germline V gene data show CDR1 as LGHDT and CDR2 as YNNKEL (reference sequence).

The chain has TRBV3-1 and TRBJ2-1; D perhaps matches TRBD1 (6 bases). Trimming cost V 4 bases and J 7 bases, with 14 bases left between them. The CDR3 totals 14 residues. Germline CDR1 reads LGHDT; CDR2 reads YNNKEL (reference sequence). CDR3 region: CASSPRGWGNEQFF. In DNA form, the CDR3 reads TGTGCCAGCAGCCCCAGGGGATGGGGGAATGAGCAGTTCTTC.

The CDR3 coding sequence is TGCAGTGCTAGAGGCCAGGGTTTCTACCTGCCCCAGCATTTT. Translation gives CSARGQGFYLPQHF. The V call is TRBV20-1, the J call TRBJ1-5, with a tentative D call TRBD1 (5 bases). Between the trimmed V and J ends, which lost 1 base and 9 bases, there was a span of 16 bases. Germline-derived CDR1 and CDR2 are DFQATT and SNEGSKA (reference sequence). The CDR3 extends over 14 amino acids.

The chain combines TRBV4-1 with TRBJ2-7, with D maybe TRBD1 (5 bases). The CDR3 extends over 15 amino acids. The V gene's germline CDR1 is MGHRA and CDR2 YSYEKL. Trimming left V 4 bases short and J 3 bases short, with 16 bases between. CDR3 protein: CASSPTVDSFYEQYV. For the CDR3, the DNA is TGCGCCAGCAGCCCCACGGTTGACAGCTTCTACGAGCAGTACGTC.

The chain combines TRBV7-2 with TRBJ2-7; 7 bases are a match to TRBD1. Germline V CDR1 and CDR2: SGHTA, FQGNSA. Losses at the gene ends were 5 bases for V and 7 bases for J; bases not matched to a gene: 17. The CDR3 is made up of 16 amino acids. The DNA of the CDR3 is TGTGCCAGCAGCAAAAACCGGGCAGGGGGTTTATGGGAGCAGTACTTC. The encoded protein is CASSKNRAGGLWEQYF.